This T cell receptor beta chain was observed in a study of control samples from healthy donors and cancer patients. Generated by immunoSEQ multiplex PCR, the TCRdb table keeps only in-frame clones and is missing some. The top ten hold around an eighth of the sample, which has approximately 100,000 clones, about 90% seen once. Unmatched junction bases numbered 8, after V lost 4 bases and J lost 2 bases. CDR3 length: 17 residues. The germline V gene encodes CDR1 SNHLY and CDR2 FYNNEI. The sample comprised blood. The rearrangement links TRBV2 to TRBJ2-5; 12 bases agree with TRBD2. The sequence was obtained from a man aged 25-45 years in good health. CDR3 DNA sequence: TGTGCCAGCAGTGGGATCTGGACTAGCGGGGAACAAGAGACCCAGTACTTC. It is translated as CASSGIWTSGEQETQYF.